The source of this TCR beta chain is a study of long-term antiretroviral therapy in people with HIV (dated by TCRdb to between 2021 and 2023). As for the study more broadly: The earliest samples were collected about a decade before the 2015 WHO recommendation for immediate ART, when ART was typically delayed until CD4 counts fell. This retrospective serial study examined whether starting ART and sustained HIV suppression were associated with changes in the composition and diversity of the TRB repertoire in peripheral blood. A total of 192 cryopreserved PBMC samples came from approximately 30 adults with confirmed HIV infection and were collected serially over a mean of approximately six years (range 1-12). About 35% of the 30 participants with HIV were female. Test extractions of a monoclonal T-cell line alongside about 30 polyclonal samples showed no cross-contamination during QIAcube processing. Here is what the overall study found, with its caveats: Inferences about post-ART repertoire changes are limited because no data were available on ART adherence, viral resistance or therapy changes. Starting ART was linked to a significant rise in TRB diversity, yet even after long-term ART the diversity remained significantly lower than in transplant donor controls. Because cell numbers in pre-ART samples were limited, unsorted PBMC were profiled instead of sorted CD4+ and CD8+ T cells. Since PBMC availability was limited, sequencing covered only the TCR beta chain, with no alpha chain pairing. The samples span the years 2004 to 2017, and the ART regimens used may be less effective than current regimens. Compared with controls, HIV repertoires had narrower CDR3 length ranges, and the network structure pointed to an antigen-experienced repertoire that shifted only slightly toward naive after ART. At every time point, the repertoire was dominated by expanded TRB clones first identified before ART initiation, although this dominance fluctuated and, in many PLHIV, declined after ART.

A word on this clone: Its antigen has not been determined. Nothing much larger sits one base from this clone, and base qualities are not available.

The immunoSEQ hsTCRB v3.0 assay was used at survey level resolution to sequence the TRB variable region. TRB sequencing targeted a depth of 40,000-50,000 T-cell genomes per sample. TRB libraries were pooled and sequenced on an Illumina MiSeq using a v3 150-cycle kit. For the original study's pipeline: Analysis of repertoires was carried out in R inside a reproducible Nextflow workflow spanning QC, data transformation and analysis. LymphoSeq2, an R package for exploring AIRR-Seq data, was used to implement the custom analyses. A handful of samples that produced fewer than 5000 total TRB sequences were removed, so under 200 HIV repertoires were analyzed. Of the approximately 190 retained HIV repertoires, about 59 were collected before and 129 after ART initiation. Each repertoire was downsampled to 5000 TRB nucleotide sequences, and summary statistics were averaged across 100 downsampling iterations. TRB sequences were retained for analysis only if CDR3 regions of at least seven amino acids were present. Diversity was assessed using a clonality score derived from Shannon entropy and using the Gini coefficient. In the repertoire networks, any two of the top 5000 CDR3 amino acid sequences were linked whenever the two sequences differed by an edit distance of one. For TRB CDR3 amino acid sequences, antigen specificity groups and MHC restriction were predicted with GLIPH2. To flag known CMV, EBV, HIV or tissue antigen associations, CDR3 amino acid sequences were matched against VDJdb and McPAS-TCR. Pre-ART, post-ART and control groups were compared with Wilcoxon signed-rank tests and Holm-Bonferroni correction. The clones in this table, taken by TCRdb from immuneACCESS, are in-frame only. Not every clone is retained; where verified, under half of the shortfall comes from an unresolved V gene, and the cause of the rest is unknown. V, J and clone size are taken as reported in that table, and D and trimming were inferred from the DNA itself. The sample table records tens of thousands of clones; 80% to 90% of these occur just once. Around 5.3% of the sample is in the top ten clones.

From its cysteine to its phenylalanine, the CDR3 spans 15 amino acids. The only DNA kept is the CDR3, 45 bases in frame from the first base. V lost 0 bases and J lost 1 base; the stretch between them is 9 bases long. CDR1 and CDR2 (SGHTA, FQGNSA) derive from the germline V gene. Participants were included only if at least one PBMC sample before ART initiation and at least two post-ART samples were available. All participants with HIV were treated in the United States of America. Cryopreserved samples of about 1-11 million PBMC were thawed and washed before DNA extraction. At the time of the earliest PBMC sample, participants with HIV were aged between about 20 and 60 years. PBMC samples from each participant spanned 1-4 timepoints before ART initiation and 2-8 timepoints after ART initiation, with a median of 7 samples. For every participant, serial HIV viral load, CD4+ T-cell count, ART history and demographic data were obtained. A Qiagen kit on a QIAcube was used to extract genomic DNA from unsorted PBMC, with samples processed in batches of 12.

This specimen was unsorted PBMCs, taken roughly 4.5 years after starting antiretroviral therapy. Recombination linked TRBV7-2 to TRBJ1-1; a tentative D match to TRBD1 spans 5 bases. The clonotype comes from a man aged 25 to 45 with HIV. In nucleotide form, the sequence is TGTGCCAGCAGCTTAGCGCCGACAGCGAACACTGAAGCTTTCTTT. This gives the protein CASSLAPTANTEAFF.